This TCR beta chain stems from a study of OX40 agonist ivuxolimab in advanced cancers. Deletions cut 7 bases from V and 6 bases from J, with 17 bases between. Germline V gives CDR1 SEHNR, CDR2 FQNEAQ (reference sequence). The CDR3 totals 14 residues. This clone was seen a single time. Data came from immunoSEQ multiplex PCR; TCRdb stores just in-frame clones and leaves some out. Of 15,000 or so clones detected, 75% to 85% appear once; the ten largest clones hold 35% to 40%. The gene calls are TRBV7-9 and TRBJ2-3; unclear D gene. The sample here was CD4+ or CD8+ T cells sorted from blood, taken in a trial of the OX40 agonist ivuxolimab. The receptor's source is an adult with an advanced solid tumor such as melanoma, head and neck, liver or kidney cancer. CDR3 sequence (DNA): TGTGCCAGCACCTCTAAGGGCGGTAGGGATACGCAGTATTTT. This codes for CASTSKGGRDTQYF.